This passage covers 18 T cell receptor beta chains from one sample sequenced in a study of blood T cell repertoires in COVID-19 (dated by TCRdb to about 2020). The protocol used for the library was the immunoSEQ multiplex PCR assay. TCRdb took this table from immuneACCESS and kept in-frame rearrangements with V and J called. Such tables lack part of the clones; where checked against another copy, unresolved V genes explain under half of the gap, and the rest is unexplained. For this sample there are 50,000 to 60,000 clones; about four fifths appear just once. The ten largest clones capture 6.9% of the sample. Sequencing was carried out using peripheral blood. These receptors were collected from a man between 70 and 80 years old with active COVID-19.

The chain uses TRBV28 and TRBJ1-6; 7 nucleotides align to TRBD1. Germline V CDR1 and CDR2: MDHEN, SYDVKM. The ends lost 5 bases at V and 9 bases at J; junction bases unmatched: 10. The CDR3 is 15 amino acids. The CDR3: CASSPTQGLASPLHF. Written as DNA, the CDR3 is TGTGCCAGCAGTCCCACACAGGGGCTGGCTTCACCCCTCCACTTT.

The rearrangement links TRBV5-1 to TRBJ1-2; D remains unclear. Trimming left V 0 bases short and J 2 bases short, with 11 bases between. This CDR3 contains 15 residues. Germline values: CDR1 SGHRS, CDR2 YFSETQ. CDR3 coding DNA: TGCGCCAGCAGCTTGGCCGAGCTTTCGAACTATGGCTACACCTTC. Protein product: CASSLAELSNYGYTF. Using reference TRBV5-1 and TRBJ1-2 for the parts outside the CDR3, the full variable domain is KAGVTQTPRYLIKTRGQQVTLSCSPISGHRSVSWYQQTPGQGLQFLFEYFSETQRNKGNFPGRFSGRQFSNSRSEMNVSTLELGDSALYLCASSLAELSNYGYTFGSGTRLTVV.

The chain joins TRBV5-5 to TRBJ1-5, with 8 positions matching TRBD1. V dropped 3 bases and J dropped 2; count of bases not matched to a gene: 1. The CDR3 totals 14 residues. In germline, CDR1 is SGHKS, CDR2 YYEKEE (reference sequence). DNA of the CDR3: TGTGCCAGCAGCTCACAGGGGGGCAATCAGCCCCAGCATTTT. Its translation: CASSSQGGNQPQHF.

The gene calls are TRBV1 and TRBJ1-1; the DNA was not used to check the table's D call, TRBD1. TRBV1 is classified as a pseudogene. CDR3 length: 15 amino acids. The CDR3 reads CTSSQLHRGGTEAFF. The CDR3, as DNA: TGCACCAGCAGCCAGTTACACAGGGGTGGGACTGAAGCTTTCTTT.

This chain uses TRBV29-1 with TRBJ2-3; possible D gene TRBD2, 5 bases. Trimming left V 6 bases short and J 7 bases short, with 20 bases between. Germline CDR1 SQVTM, CDR2 ANQGSEA. This CDR3 contains 14 residues. CDR3 coding DNA: TGCAGCGTCGGGGTGGATTCTGTTGGGAATACGCAGTATTTT. This translates into CSVGVDSVGNTQYF.

The chain has TRBV19 and TRBJ1-1, with D perhaps matching TRBD1 (6 bases). The CDR3 loop spans 15 amino acids. The V gene lost 4 bases and the J gene lost 1 base, with 13 bases spanning the gap. CDR1 LNHDA and CDR2 SQIVND come from the germline V gene (reference sequence). CDR3 in amino acids: CASSNRDRGNTEAFF. CDR3 in DNA: TGTGCCAGTAGTAACAGGGATAGAGGGAACACTGAAGCTTTCTTT. The full variable domain, rest sourced from reference TRBV19 and TRBJ1-1, is DGGITQSPKYLFRKEGQNVTLSCEQNLNHDAMYWYRQDPGQGLRLIYYSQIVNDFQKGDIAEGYSVSREKKESFPLTVTSAQKNPTAFYLCASSNRDRGNTEAFFGQGTRLTVV.

This clone was detected ten times or more. The CDR3 DNA reads as TGTGCCAGCAGTTACTCGAGGGCGGGCTTCACTGAAGCTTTCTTT. Its protein is CASSYSRAGFTEAFF. V gene TRBV6-2 or TRBV6-3 combines with J gene TRBJ1-1, with D uncertain. Between the trimmed V and J ends, which lost 0 bases and 4 bases, there was a span of 12 bases. CDR3 length equals 15 residues. Germline-derived CDR1 and CDR2 are MNHEY and SVGEGT.

This chain joins TRBV12-2 and TRBJ2-7; whether TRBD1, the table's D call, matches the DNA was not checked. TRBV12-2 is designated a pseudogene. CDR3 length: 18 amino acids. CDR3 in amino acids: CASRLVGERGPTAYEQYF. CDR3 in DNA: TGTGCAAGTCGCTTAGTTGGGGAAAGGGGGCCCACCGCCTACGAGCAGTACTTC.

The CDR3 nucleotides are TGTGCCAGCATCTACGGCGGGGGTGGCTCCACAGATACGCAGTATTTT. Its translation is CASIYGGGGSTDTQYF. This chain uses TRBV6-6 with TRBJ2-3, with 7 bases matching TRBD2. The CDR3 length is 16 residues. The germline V gene has CDR1 MNHNY and CDR2 SVGAGI (reference sequence). V dropped 7 bases and J dropped 2; count of bases not matched to a gene: 12.

This sequence joins TRBV9 and TRBJ2-5, with TRBD2 identical over 10 bases. The CDR3 runs 16 residues. Germline CDR1 SGDLS, CDR2 YYNGEE. V was pared by 1 base and J by 4 bases, with 7 bases of the junction left unmatched. CDR3 bases: TGTGCCAGCAGCGTATTAGCGGGGGGAAGTGGAGAGACCCAGTACTTC. Encoded protein: CASSVLAGGSGETQYF. Full variable domain (outside the CDR3, taken from reference TRBV9 and TRBJ2-5): DSGVTQTPKHLITATGQRVTLRCSPRSGDLSVYWYQQSLDQGLQFLIQYYNGEERAKGNILERFSAQQFPDLHSELNLSSLELGDSALYFCASSVLAGGSGETQYFGPGTRLLVL.

J is TRBJ2-5 and V is TRBV5-6, with 8 positions matching TRBD1. The germline V gene has CDR1 SGHDT and CDR2 YYEEEE. This CDR3 region has 14 residues. The J segment lost 5 bases and the V segment lost 3 bases, leaving 6 bases of the junction unmatched. CDR3: CASSWDRLRETQYF. CDR3 sequence (DNA): TGTGCCAGCAGCTGGGACAGGCTGAGGGAGACCCAGTACTTC.

This clone has only a few counts. The chain links TRBV19 to TRBJ2-5, with D maybe TRBD1 (8 bases). The CDR3 totals 14 residues. Trimming pared 6 bases from V and 6 bases from J, leaving 17 bases between. Per the germline V gene, CDR1 is LNHDA and CDR2 is SQIVND (reference sequence). CDR3: CASSQTGGGKTQYF. In nucleotides, the CDR3 is TGTGCCAGTAGCCAAACAGGGGGAGGGAAGACCCAGTACTTC.

The chain has TRBV2 and TRBJ2-7; D remains unclear. The CDR3 loop spans 16 amino acids. V lost 6 bases to trimming and J lost 0 bases, with 18 bases between them. Germline loops: CDR1 SNHLY, CDR2 FYNNEI. DNA for the CDR3: TGTGCCAGCAGCTTGACTCCTGCAAAGAGCTCCTACGAGCAGTACTTC. The encoded protein is CASSLTPAKSSYEQYF.

The chain links TRBV2 to TRBJ2-3; 9 nucleotides agree with TRBD2. The CDR3 spans 14 residues. Germline loops: CDR1 SNHLY, CDR2 FYNNEI. After removal of 6 bases from V and 1 base from J, the junction contained 2 bases not matched to a gene. Written as DNA, the CDR3 is TGTGCCAGCAGGGGCGGGGGGGGCACAGATACGCAGTATTTT. Translating gives CASRGGGGTDTQYF.

This chain connects TRBV23-1 to TRBJ2-1, with 7 bases fitting TRBD2. TRBV23-1 is treated as an ORF (open reading frame) with a function not yet certain. V was clipped by 0 bases and J by 2 bases; unmatched bases: 10. CDR3 length equals 18 residues. CDR3 sequence: CASSQSGEAGRPYNEQFF. The CDR3 bases are TGCGCCAGCAGTCAATCGGGCGAAGCGGGGCGACCCTACAATGAGCAGTTCTTC.

This clone was observed once. The genes are TRBV2 and TRBJ2-2; 9 bases line up with TRBD2. CDR3 length equals 15 residues. V dropped 6 bases and J dropped 5; count of bases not matched to a gene: 7. CDR1 is SNHLY, CDR2 FYNNEI, per germline. The CDR3 here is CASRALAGVTGELFF. The CDR3 region has the DNA TGTGCCAGCAGAGCACTAGCGGGTGTGACCGGGGAGCTGTTTTTT. Using reference TRBV2 and TRBJ2-2 for the parts outside the CDR3, the full variable domain is EPEVTQTPSHQVTQMGQEVILRCVPISNHLYFYWYRQILGQKVEFLVSFYNNEISEKSEIFDDQFSVERPDGSNFTLKIRSTKLEDSAMYFCASRALAGVTGELFFGEGSRLTVL.

The V gene is TRBV18, the J gene TRBJ2-4; 9 nucleotides line up with TRBD1. CDR1 and CDR2 (germline): KGHSH, LQKENI. This CDR3 contains 14 residues. V trimming: 6 bases; J trimming: 8 bases; junction bases outside the gene matches: 8. This CDR3 is CASSSQGAGDIQYF. Written as DNA, the CDR3 is TGTGCCAGCTCGTCACAGGGGGCTGGGGACATTCAGTACTTC.

V and J are TRBV3-1 (or the pseudogene TRBV3-2) and TRBJ2-3, with D maybe TRBD2 (5 bases). Germline loops: CDR1 LGHDT, CDR2 YNNKEL (reference sequence). This CDR3 is built from 14 residues. V lost 2 bases, J lost 8 bases, and 14 bases lay in between. CDR3 sequence (DNA): TGTGCCAGCAGCCAACTATCTAGCACCGCTACGCAGTATTTT. Amino acid sequence: CASSQLSSTATQYF.